This T cell receptor beta chain is from a study of T cells in Graves' hyperthyroidism and ophthalmopathy. From germline, CDR1 is SGDLS and CDR2 YYNGEE. The CDR3 covers 15 residues. V lost 3 bases and J 9 bases, leaving 21 bases between the germline ends. RNA transcripts provided the source from which TCR beta CDR3 regions were amplified. First-round RT-PCR with HTBI primers amplified the TCR CDR3 region. TCRdb re-analysed the multiplex PCR reads in MiXCR, keeping a single row per CDR3 protein. The profile covers roughly 570,000 distinct CDR3 sequences, with about 43% appearing a single time and under 20% taken by the ten largest.

The V and J genes are TRBV9 and TRBJ2-5; D is perhaps TRBD1 or TRBD2 (5 bases each). Sequenced: peripheral blood or thyroid tissue (not recorded which). The source of this sequence is an adult woman with Graves' disease, either hyperthyroidism or ophthalmopathy (not recorded which). CDR3 sequence: CASSASGTANQPQYF. As DNA, the CDR3 is TGTGCCAGCAGCGCATCCGGGACGGCGAATCAGCCCCAGTACTTC.